The rows below give T cell receptor beta chains drawn from one sample of a study of identical twins. Via MiXCR, TCRdb re-called the 5' RACE reads, giving one row per CDR3 protein. The table has fewer than 900,000 distinct CDR3 sequences, 15% to 20% seen once. This same sample was also part of a study on T cells expressing NK-cell markers.

Material for sequencing was PBMCs. Receptor source: a woman between 18 and 30 years old in good health. Each CDR3 is given with its conserved first and last residue. Each record gives: D gene, V gene, J gene, clone size, CDR3 protein, CDR3 DNA. D genes are given only for firm matches. Clone sizes are given selectively: once, few, many, or a class where the clone is expanded.

>.|TRBV20-1|TRBJ1-5|few
CSARDFNQPQHF
TGCAGTGCTCGAGATTTTAATCAGCCCCAGCATTTT
>TRBD2|TRBV6-2/TRBV6-3|TRBJ2-5|.
CASSNPGERERYQETQYF
TGTGCCAGCAGTAACCCGGGGGAGCGGGAGAGGTACCAAGAGACCCAGTACTTC
>.|TRBV7-9|TRBJ1-1|few
CASSLNGAMNTEAFF
TGTGCCAGCAGCTTAAATGGGGCAATGAACACTGAAGCTTTCTTT
>.|TRBV5-1|TRBJ2-2|.
CASHPSSPPGELFF
TGCGCCAGCCATCCTAGTTCTCCGCCCGGGGAGCTGTTTTTT
>.|TRBV5-1|TRBJ1-1|.
CASTLQGRGTEAFF
TGCGCCAGCACCCTGCAGGGGCGAGGCACTGAAGCTTTCTTT
>.|TRBV10-2|TRBJ2-7|.
CASSRWTVPYEQYF
TGCGCCAGCAGCCGGTGGACAGTCCCCTACGAGCAGTACTTC
>TRBD2|TRBV27|TRBJ2-5|.
CASRVAGSQETQYF
TGTGCCAGCAGGGTAGCGGGATCTCAAGAGACCCAGTACTTC
>.|TRBV5-1|TRBJ2-7|few
CASSLGHRNEQYF
TGCGCCAGCAGCTTAGGACACCGGAACGAGCAGTACTTC
>.|TRBV12-5|TRBJ2-7|.
CASGLVRRNEQYF
TGTGCTAGTGGTTTGGTAAGGAGAAACGAGCAGTACTTC
>.|TRBV5-5|TRBJ2-7|many
CASSLSGVGLTYEQYF
TGTGCCAGCAGCCTTTCAGGGGTGGGACTAACCTACGAGCAGTACTTC
>TRBD1|TRBV29-1|TRBJ1-1|few
CSVMTGTTEAFF
TGCAGCGTCATGACAGGGACCACTGAAGCTTTCTTT
>TRBD2|TRBV10-3|TRBJ2-7|few
CAISEMDGTSGTYEQYF
TGTGCCATCAGTGAGATGGATGGGACTAGCGGAACCTACGAGCAGTACTTC
>TRBD1|TRBV14|TRBJ1-6|few
CASSWTGSSPLHF
TGTGCCAGCAGTTGGACAGGGAGTTCACCCCTCCACTTT
>.|TRBV12-3/TRBV12-4|TRBJ2-2|few
CASSPRGQPTGELFF
TGTGCCAGCAGTCCGAGAGGGCAGCCCACCGGGGAGCTGTTTTTT
>.|TRBV9|TRBJ1-4|.
CASSAGQAATNEKLFF
TGTGCCAGCAGCGCGGGGCAGGCAGCAACTAATGAAAAACTGTTTTTT
>.|TRBV11-2|TRBJ2-3|.
CASSDQGLADTQYF
TGTGCCAGCAGCGACCAGGGGCTTGCAGATACGCAGTATTTT
>.|TRBV20-1|TRBJ1-2|.
CSARDGGGRGYTF
TGCAGTGCTAGAGATGGCGGGGGGCGCGGCTACACCTTC
>TRBD2|TRBV20-1|TRBJ2-1|few
CSAGVGGSYNEQFF
TGCAGTGCCGGGGTGGGAGGGTCCTACAATGAGCAGTTCTTC
>TRBD1|TRBV6-5|TRBJ2-3|.
CASSYQGAYTDTQYF
TGTGCCAGCAGTTACCAGGGGGCCTACACAGATACGCAGTATTTT
>TRBD1|TRBV20-1|TRBJ2-7|few
CSARTGHADEQYF
TGCAGTGCTAGGACAGGGCATGCTGACGAGCAGTACTTC
>.|TRBV5-1|TRBJ2-7|many
CASSLEVMPTYEQYF
TGCGCCAGCAGCTTGGAGGTTATGCCCACTTACGAGCAGTACTTC
>TRBD1|TRBV7-9|TRBJ1-5|.
CASSPTGGRDQPQHF
TGTGCCAGCAGCCCGACAGGGGGGAGGGATCAGCCCCAGCATTTT
>.|TRBV5-1|TRBJ1-1|.
CASSLYAALNTEAFF
TGCGCCAGCAGCTTGTACGCTGCCTTGAACACTGAAGCTTTCTTT
>.|TRBV3-1|TRBJ2-7|few
CASSPPGMEQYF
TGTGCCAGCAGCCCCCCAGGAATGGAGCAGTACTTC
>TRBD2|TRBV5-1|TRBJ2-1|few
CASSQGLAGGGEQFF
TGCGCCAGCAGCCAGGGACTAGCGGGAGGCGGTGAGCAGTTCTTC
>.|TRBV6-2/TRBV6-3|TRBJ1-2|.
CASRPGRRREVGYTF
TGTGCCAGCAGACCGGGACGCCGACGGGAGGTTGGCTACACCTTC